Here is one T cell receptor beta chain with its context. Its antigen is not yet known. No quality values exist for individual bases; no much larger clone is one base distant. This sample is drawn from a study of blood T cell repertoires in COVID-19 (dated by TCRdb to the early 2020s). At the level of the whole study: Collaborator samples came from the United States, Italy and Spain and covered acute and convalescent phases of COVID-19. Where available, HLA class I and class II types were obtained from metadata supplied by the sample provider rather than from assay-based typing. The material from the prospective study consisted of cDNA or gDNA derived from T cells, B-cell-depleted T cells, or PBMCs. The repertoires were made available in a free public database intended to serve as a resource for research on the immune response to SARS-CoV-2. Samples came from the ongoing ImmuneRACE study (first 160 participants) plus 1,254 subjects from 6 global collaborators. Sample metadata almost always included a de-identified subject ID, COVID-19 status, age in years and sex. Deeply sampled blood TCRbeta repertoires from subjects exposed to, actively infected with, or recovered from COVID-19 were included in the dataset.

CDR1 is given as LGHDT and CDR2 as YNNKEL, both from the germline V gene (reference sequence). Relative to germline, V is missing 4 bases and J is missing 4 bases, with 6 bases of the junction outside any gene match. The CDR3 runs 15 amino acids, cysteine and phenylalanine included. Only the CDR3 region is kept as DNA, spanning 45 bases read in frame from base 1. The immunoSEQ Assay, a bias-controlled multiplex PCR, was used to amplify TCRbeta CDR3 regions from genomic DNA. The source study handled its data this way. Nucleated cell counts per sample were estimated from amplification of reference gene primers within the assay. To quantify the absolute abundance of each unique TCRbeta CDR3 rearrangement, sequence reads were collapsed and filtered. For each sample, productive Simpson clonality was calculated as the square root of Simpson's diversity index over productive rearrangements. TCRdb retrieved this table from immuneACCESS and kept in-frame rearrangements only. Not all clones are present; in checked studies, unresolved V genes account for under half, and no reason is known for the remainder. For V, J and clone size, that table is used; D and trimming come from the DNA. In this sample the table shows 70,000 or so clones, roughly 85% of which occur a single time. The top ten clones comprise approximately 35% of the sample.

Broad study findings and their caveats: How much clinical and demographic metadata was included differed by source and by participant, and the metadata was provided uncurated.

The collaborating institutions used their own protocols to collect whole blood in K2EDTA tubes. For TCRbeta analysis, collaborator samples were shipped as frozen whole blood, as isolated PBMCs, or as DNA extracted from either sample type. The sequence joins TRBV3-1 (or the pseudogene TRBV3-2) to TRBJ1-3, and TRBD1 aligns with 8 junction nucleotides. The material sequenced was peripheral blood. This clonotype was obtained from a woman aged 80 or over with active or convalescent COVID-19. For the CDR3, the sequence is CASSPQGAAGNTIYF. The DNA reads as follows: TGTGCCAGCAGCCCTCAGGGGGCGGCAGGAAACACCATATATTTT.